Below, 29 T cell receptor beta chains from the same sample are listed, as sequenced in a study of T cells in Graves' hyperthyroidism and ophthalmopathy. Researchers took RNA transcripts and amplified the TCR beta CDR3 regions from them. During a first-round RT-PCR of the TCR CDR3, the HTBI primer set was used. Each CDR3 protein gets one entry after TCRdb re-called the multiplex PCR reads with MiXCR. The sample has a few hundred thousand distinct CDR3 sequences; approximately 12% are singletons. Sequencing used blood. All receptors derive from a man aged 25-40 years with Graves' hyperthyroidism that later progressed to Graves' ophthalmopathy.

In regard to this clonotype: This clone may be a read error of a much larger clone one base away. The chain links TRBV6-6 to TRBJ1-6; 8 nucleotides line up with TRBD1. In germline, CDR1 is MNHNY, CDR2 SVGAGI (reference sequence). The CDR3 runs 15 residues. Germline trimming cut 0 bases from V and 8 bases from J; bases unmatched to any gene: 3. CDR3 nucleotide sequence: TGTGCCAGCAGTTACTCGAGGACAGGGTATTCACCCCTCCACTTT. Protein product: CASSYSRTGYSPLHF.

At least ten counts were recorded for this clonotype. The genes are TRBV5-1 and TRBJ2-1, with TRBD2 matching 8 bases. Germline V gene sequence: CDR1 SGHRS, CDR2 YFSETQ. The CDR3 is 14 amino acids. Unmatched junction bases numbered 4, after V lost 2 bases and J lost 6 bases. The CDR3 nucleotides read TGCGCCAGCAGCTTCCGGGGGGGGTTCAATGAGCAGTTCTTC. This sequence encodes CASSFRGGFNEQFF.

In the case of this clonotype: A read error is possible here, since a much larger clone lies one base away. V gene TRBV28 combines with J gene TRBJ1-6; D ambiguous. The germline V gene encodes CDR1 MDHEN and CDR2 SYDVKM. The CDR3 length is 12 residues. In nucleotides, the CDR3 is TGTGCCAGCAATAATGCGTACCTTCCCCTCTACTTT. Its translation: CASNNAYLPLYF.

This clonotype occurred many times. The chain is built from TRBV5-1 and TRBJ2-5, with 11 bases fitting TRBD1. J gave up 5 bases and V 7 bases, and 7 bases lay outside the gene matches. This CDR3 contains 14 residues. Germline V gives CDR1 SGHRS, CDR2 YFSETQ. The CDR3 spells CASSGTGGWETQYF. DNA of the CDR3: TGCGCCAGCTCCGGGACAGGGGGTTGGGAGACCCAGTACTTC.

The chain joins TRBV28 to TRBJ2-3, with TRBD1 identical over 7 bases. V dropped 5 bases and J dropped 1; count of bases not matched to a gene: 6. This CDR3 is 15 amino acids long. Germline V gene lookup returns CDR1 MDHEN and CDR2 SYDVKM. CDR3 region: CASSKTGWGTDTQYF. In DNA form, the CDR3 reads TGTGCCAGCAGTAAGACAGGGTGGGGCACAGATACGCAGTATTTT.

The CDR3 region has the DNA TGTGCCAGCAGCCCCAGACACAATGAGCAGTTCTTC. Residues: CASSPRHNEQFF. The chain uses TRBV3-1 and TRBJ2-1; no clear D gene. CDR3 length: 12 residues. The germline gives CDR1 LGHDT, CDR2 YNNKEL (reference sequence). Trimming cost V 4 bases and J 5 bases, with 6 bases left between them.

In its sample, this clonotype was seen many times. A junction end diverges from the germline sequence, so it may reflect a read error. V usage is TRBV13 and J usage is TRBJ2-7; D may be TRBD2 (5 bases). The CDR3 sequence is 13 residues long. Per the germline V gene, CDR1 is PRHDT and CDR2 is FYEKMQ (reference sequence). The CDR3 coding sequence is TGTGCCAGCAGCGTAGGACTCTCCTACGAGCAGTACTTC. Its translation is CASSVGLSYEQYF.

This clonotype was seen at least ten times. This chain connects TRBV12-3 or TRBV12-4 to TRBJ1-1; D may be TRBD1 (5 bases). This CDR3 is 13 amino acids long. Trimming took off 2 bases at V and 5 bases at J, with 9 bases between the two ends. The CDR3 sequence: CASSLMGGTEAFF. The DNA for the CDR3 is TGTGCCAGCAGTTTAATGGGGGGTACTGAAGCTTTCTTT.

This clonotype was detected a few times. V gene TRBV20-1 combines with J gene TRBJ2-7, with D tentatively TRBD1 (5 bases). This CDR3 has 14 residues. CDR1 and CDR2 (germline): DFQATT, SNEGSKA (reference sequence). The ends were cut back, 7 bases at V and 3 bases at J, with 19 bases in the middle. The CDR3 sequence: CSGGESMILYEQYF. In DNA, the CDR3 is TGCAGTGGGGGCGAAAGTATGATCCTCTACGAGCAGTACTTC.

The sample holds many counts of this clonotype. V usage is TRBV27 and J usage is TRBJ1-1, with D unclear. The CDR3 is 13 residues long. Trimming took 6 bases from V and 8 from J, leaving 16 bases between them. Germline loops: CDR1 MNHEY, CDR2 SMNVEV (reference sequence). In DNA form, the CDR3 reads TGTGCCAGCAGGCCTACCTGGAACAGAGAAGCTTTCTTT. Amino acid sequence: CASRPTWNREAFF.

There are a few counts of this clonotype. V gene TRBV5-6 combines with J gene TRBJ1-3, with 10 bases fitting TRBD1. The CDR3 consists of 14 residues. Germline CDR1 SGHDT, CDR2 YYEEEE. After removal of 4 bases from V and 4 bases from J, the junction contained 2 bases not matched to a gene. In nucleotides, the CDR3 is TGTGCCAGCAGCGGGACAGGGGACGGAAACACCATATATTTT. Translating gives CASSGTGDGNTIYF. The variable domain in full, with the rest retrieved from reference TRBV5-6 and TRBJ1-3, is DAGVTQSPTHLIKTRGQQVTLRCSPKSGHDTVSWYQQALGQGPQFIFQYYEEEERQRGNFPDRFSGHQFPNYSSELNVNALLLGDSALYLCASSGTGDGNTIYFGEGSWLTVV.

This clonotype was counted many times. This chain uses TRBV12-3 or TRBV12-4 with TRBJ2-3; 10 positions agree with TRBD1. CDR3 length: 13 residues. After removal of 8 bases from V and 4 bases from J, the junction contained 3 bases not matched to a gene. The CDR3 coding sequence is TGTGCCAGCCGGGACAGGGGTGCAGATACGCAGTATTTT. Protein product: CASRDRGADTQYF.

The rearrangement uses TRBV9 and TRBJ2-3; no definite D call. Germline V gene data show CDR1 as SGDLS and CDR2 as YYNGEE. CDR3 length: 14 residues. Trimming shortened V by 0 bases and J by 0 bases, and 5 bases separated the two germline ends. CDR3: CASSVDLSTDTQYF. CDR3 nucleotide sequence: TGTGCCAGCAGCGTAGACCTTAGCACAGATACGCAGTATTTT.

V gene TRBV6-1 combines with J gene TRBJ2-2; no clear D gene. This CDR3 has 15 amino acids. V gave up 6 bases and J gave up 2 bases, with 13 bases separating them. In germline, CDR1 is MNHNS, CDR2 SASEGT. The CDR3 DNA is TGTGCCAGCAGCCCAGACACGGACAACACCGGGGAGCTGTTTTTT. Residues: CASSPDTDNTGELFF.

This clonotype was counted at least ten times. The genes are TRBV6-1 and TRBJ2-2; D is ambiguous. CDR1 is MNHNS, CDR2 SASEGT, per germline. The CDR3 covers 12 residues. Deletions cut 6 bases from V and 1 base from J, with 3 bases between. The CDR3 is CASRGNTGELFF. The CDR3 region has the DNA TGTGCCAGCAGGGGGAACACCGGGGAGCTGTTTTTT.

This clonotype appeared a few times. This sequence may be a read error, since a much larger clone differs from it by one base. This sequence joins TRBV12-3 or TRBV12-4 and TRBJ2-3, with TRBD1 identical over 9 bases. Trimming removed 5 bases from V and 4 bases from J; junction bases left unmatched: 4. CDR3 length: 14 residues. The CDR3 loop is CASSTGGDADTQYF. The CDR3 nucleotides are TGTGCCAGCAGTACAGGGGGCGATGCAGATACGCAGTATTTT.

This clonotype was seen a few times. V is TRBV5-1 and J is TRBJ2-2, with no clear D. V lost 0 bases and J 4 bases, leaving 7 bases between the germline ends. This CDR3 comprises 14 residues. From germline, CDR1 is SGHRS and CDR2 YFSETQ. This CDR3 reads CASSLDPGTGELFF. CDR3 bases: TGCGCCAGCAGCTTGGATCCGGGCACCGGGGAGCTGTTTTTT.

This clonotype has more than one count but fewer than ten. This chain joins TRBV6-4 and TRBJ2-3; D is unresolved. The V and J ends lost 0 bases and 2 bases respectively, with 9 bases between them. Germline CDR1 and CDR2: MRHNA and SNTAGT. CDR3 length: 15 residues. The CDR3, as DNA: TGTGCCAGCAGTGACTCGAGTGGGGTCACAGATACGCAGTATTTT. This translates into CASSDSSGVTDTQYF.

This clonotype was picked up many times. The chain has TRBV11-3 and TRBJ2-3; 8 nucleotides match TRBD2. Germline CDR1 and CDR2: SGHNT and YENEEA. This CDR3 has 15 residues. Germline trimming cut 5 bases from V and 7 bases from J; bases unmatched to any gene: 11. In DNA form, the CDR3 reads TGTGCCAGCAGCCCCACTGGCGGGGGGCGCCATACGCAGTATTTT. Its protein is CASSPTGGGRHTQYF. Supplemented by reference TRBV11-3 and TRBJ2-3, the full variable domain reads EAGVVQSPRYKIIEKKQPVAFWCNPISGHNTLYWYLQNLGQGPELLIRYENEEAVDDSQLPKDRFSAERLKGVDSTLKIQPAELGDSAVYLCASSPTGGGRHTQYFGPGTRLTVL.

This chain joins TRBV6-2 or TRBV6-3 and TRBJ1-3, with a weak D call TRBD1 (5 bases). V lost 0 bases and J lost 0, with 18 bases in between. Per germline, CDR1 MNHEY and CDR2 SVGEGT. The length of the CDR3 is 19 residues. In DNA form, the CDR3 reads TGTGCCAGCAGTTACTCGGGGGTTGGCCAGGCCAGCTCTGGAAACACCATATATTTT. It yields the protein CASSYSGVGQASSGNTIYF.

This clonotype turned up a few times. The rearrangement uses TRBV18 and TRBJ1-4, with 10 bases fitting TRBD1. CDR3 length: 18 amino acids. Unmatched junction bases numbered 15, after V lost 4 bases and J lost 7 bases. The germline V gene encodes CDR1 KGHSH and CDR2 LQKENI. The CDR3 DNA reads TGTGCCAGCTCACAAGACGTCCCCGGGACAGGGGTTCGTGAAAAACTGTTTTTT. Protein: CASSQDVPGTGVREKLFF. Combining the CDR3 with reference TRBV18 and TRBJ1-4 gives the whole variable domain NAGVMQNPRHLVRRRGQEARLRCSPMKGHSHVYWYRQLPEEGLKFMVYLQKENIIDESGMPKERFSAEFPKEGPSILRIQQVVRGDSAAYFCASSQDVPGTGVREKLFFGSGTQLSVL.

This clonotype was picked up many times. V is TRBV6-2 or TRBV6-3 and J is TRBJ1-1; TRBD1 matches at 12 bases. Germline CDR1 is MNHEY and CDR2 is SVGEGT. Unmatched junction bases numbered 3, after V lost 2 bases and J lost 5 bases. This CDR3 has 15 residues. The CDR3 DNA follows: TGTGCCAGCAGTTACCGGGGACAGGGGGCGACTGAAGCTTTCTTT. Protein product: CASSYRGQGATEAFF.

This clonotype was counted between two and nine times. The chain links TRBV20-1 to TRBJ1-3; D may be TRBD1 (6 bases). The CDR3 sequence is 14 residues long. Trimming pared 3 bases from V and 0 bases from J, leaving 9 bases between. Germline V gene lookup returns CDR1 DFQATT and CDR2 SNEGSKA (reference sequence). In nucleotides, the CDR3 is TGCAGTGCTAGGGACAGATTCTCTGGAAACACCATATATTTT. This translates into CSARDRFSGNTIYF.

This clonotype was picked up many times. This chain joins TRBV20-1 and TRBJ1-5; no clear D. Germline V lookup: CDR1 DFQATT, CDR2 SNEGSKA (reference sequence). CDR3 size: 14 residues. Trimming cost V 6 bases and J 4 bases, with 16 bases left between them. CDR3 protein: CSARNRTWNQPQHF. CDR3 DNA: TGCAGTGCCAGGAACCGGACGTGGAATCAGCCCCAGCATTTT.

This clonotype was seen many times. CDR3 in amino acids: CASATSGYQETQYF. The DNA of the CDR3 is TGTGCCAGCGCGACTAGCGGATACCAAGAGACCCAGTACTTC. The chain employs TRBV28 and TRBJ2-5, with 9 bases lining up with TRBD2. Germline values: CDR1 MDHEN, CDR2 SYDVKM. The CDR3 has 14 residues. V trimming: 8 bases; J trimming: 0 bases; junction bases outside the gene matches: 4.

This clonotype was found many times. The rearrangement joins TRBV29-1 to TRBJ1-5; no clear D gene. The ends were cut back, 6 bases at V and 2 bases at J, with 11 bases in the middle. The CDR3 totals 13 residues. CDR1 SQVTM and CDR2 ANQGSEA come from the germline V gene. CDR3 in amino acids: CSVSLGGNQPQHF. Written as DNA, the CDR3 is TGCAGCGTCTCTCTCGGAGGCAATCAGCCCCAGCATTTT.

Concerning this clonotype itself: A read error may account for a junction end that differs from germline. This sequence joins TRBV6-1 and TRBJ2-3; 11 bases line up with TRBD2. Germline CDR1 MNHNS, CDR2 SASEGT. The CDR3 runs to 15 residues. The CDR3 sequence: CASNETSGGSDTQYF. The CDR3, as DNA: TGTGCCAGCAATGAAACTAGCGGGGGTTCAGATACGCAGTATTTT.

This clonotype was seen more than once but under ten times. The rearrangement links TRBV28 to TRBJ2-4; D remains ambiguous. CDR3 length: 14 residues. Trimming shortened V by 2 bases and J by 1 base, and 6 bases separated the two germline ends. Germline loops: CDR1 MDHEN, CDR2 SYDVKM. CDR3 amino acids: CASSLTRAKNIQYF. The CDR3 DNA reads TGTGCCAGCAGTTTAACCAGGGCCAAAAACATTCAGTACTTC.

The table lists this clonotype with many counts. J is TRBJ1-2 and V is TRBV5-1, with D uncertain. Germline values: CDR1 SGHRS, CDR2 YFSETQ. The CDR3 covers 15 residues. The germline V and J ends were trimmed by 0 bases and 6 bases, with 15 bases remaining between them. The CDR3 sequence: CASSLDLTEGDGYTF. Written as DNA, the CDR3 is TGCGCCAGCAGCTTGGATTTAACAGAGGGAGATGGCTACACCTTC. Combining the CDR3 with reference TRBV5-1 and TRBJ1-2 gives the whole variable domain KAGVTQTPRYLIKTRGQQVTLSCSPISGHRSVSWYQQTPGQGLQFLFEYFSETQRNKGNFPGRFSGRQFSNSRSEMNVSTLELGDSALYLCASSLDLTEGDGYTFGSGTRLTVV.